The 21 T cell receptor beta chains below come from one sample, sequenced in a study of T cell responses to AZD1222 COVID-19 vaccine. Produced via immunoSEQ multiplex PCR; TCRdb's table is partial and in-frame only. Among about 110,000 clones, approximately 84% were seen once, and the ten largest hold roughly 9%. Sequencing was performed on peripheral blood, taken on day 0 of AZD1222 vaccination. The receptors shown here come from an adult in good health.

The chain carries TRBV29-1 and TRBJ2-2; 8 positions agree with TRBD1. J lost 6 bases, V lost 4 bases, and 10 bases had no gene match. Germline CDR1 reads SQVTM; CDR2 reads ANQGSEA. The CDR3 consists of 15 residues. Here the CDR3 DNA reads TGCAGCGTTGTAGGTCAGGGGGCAATCGCCGGGGAGCTGTTTTTT. This sequence encodes CSVVGQGAIAGELFF.

The rearrangement uses TRBV10-3 and TRBJ1-2; 10 nucleotides match TRBD1. The V and J ends lost 6 bases and 2 bases, in that order; junction bases with no gene match: 3. The V gene's germline CDR1 is ENHRY and CDR2 SYGVKD. This CDR3 is built from 14 residues. CDR3 sequence (DNA): TGTGCCATCAGGGGACAGGGGAGGAACTATGGCTACACCTTC. It yields the protein CAIRGQGRNYGYTF.

This clone was recorded once. This chain links TRBV7-9 with TRBJ1-6; 9 bases line up with TRBD1. Germline CDR1 is SEHNR and CDR2 is FQNEAQ (reference sequence). With V trimmed by 8 bases and J by 7 bases, 6 bases remained unmatched. This CDR3 region has 14 residues. CDR3 protein: CASDSGTGNSPLHF. The CDR3 DNA reads as TGTGCCAGCGACTCCGGGACAGGGAATTCACCCCTCCACTTT.

V gene TRBV5-4 combines with J gene TRBJ2-7; 8 positions agree with TRBD2. After removal of 2 bases from V and 0 bases from J, the junction contained 4 bases not matched to a gene. The CDR3 totals 15 residues. Germline V gene lookup returns CDR1 SGHNT and CDR2 YYREEE (reference sequence). The chain's CDR3 is CASSFKAGDSYEQYF. For the CDR3, the DNA is TGTGCCAGCAGCTTCAAAGCGGGGGACTCCTACGAGCAGTACTTC.

V usage is TRBV30 and J usage is TRBJ2-2; D remains unclear. The CDR3 is 11 amino acids. Germline assignment: CDR1 GTSNPN and CDR2 SVGIG (reference sequence). V lost 4 bases to trimming and J lost 4 bases, with 4 bases between them. In DNA, the CDR3 is TGTGCCTGGATTGCCACCGGGGAGCTGTTTTTT. It specifies CAWIATGELFF.

CDR3 nucleotide sequence: TGTGCCATTGGGACAGGGGAATCGGACCAGCCCCAGCATTTT. It is translated as CAIGTGESDQPQHF. The V call is TRBV10-3, the J call TRBJ1-5, with 10 bases aligning to TRBD1. The J segment lost 7 bases and the V segment lost 9 bases, leaving 9 bases of the junction unmatched. CDR3 length: 14 residues. CDR1 is ENHRY and CDR2 is SYGVKD in the germline V gene.

V is TRBV6-2 or TRBV6-3 and J is TRBJ1-5; no definite D call. The germline V gene has CDR1 MNHEY and CDR2 SVGEGT. The CDR3 consists of 15 residues. V was clipped by 0 bases and J by 5 bases, with 11 bases between them. The DNA for the CDR3 is TGTGCCAGCAGTTACTCGATTATGGGAGATCAGCCCCAGCATTTT. Its protein is CASSYSIMGDQPQHF.

The V call is TRBV28, the J call TRBJ1-2; the D is unclear. The germline gives CDR1 MDHEN, CDR2 SYDVKM. CDR3 length: 13 residues. V gave up 9 bases and J gave up 3 bases, with 14 bases separating them. The CDR3, as DNA: TGTGCCAGTTGGACCCAGGAGGACTATGGCTACACCTTC. Encoded protein: CASWTQEDYGYTF.

V and J are TRBV5-1 and TRBJ2-3; D not certain. The CDR3 covers 12 residues. With 2 bases removed from V and 6 bases from J, the gap between germline ends came to 7 bases. Per germline, CDR1 SGHRS and CDR2 YFSETQ. CDR3 in DNA: TGCGCCAGCAGCTTCGCCGGGGATACGCAGTATTTT. Translation gives CASSFAGDTQYF. The whole variable domain, remainder taken from reference TRBV5-1 and TRBJ2-3, is KAGVTQTPRYLIKTRGQQVTLSCSPISGHRSVSWYQQTPGQGLQFLFEYFSETQRNKGNFPGRFSGRQFSNSRSEMNVSTLELGDSALYLCASSFAGDTQYFGPGTRLTVL.

The rearrangement joins TRBV18 to TRBJ2-7, with D uncertain. The CDR3 length is 14 residues. The germline gives CDR1 KGHSH, CDR2 LQKENI. With 5 bases removed from V and 0 bases from J, the gap between germline ends came to 11 bases. The CDR3 loop is CASSMWTGSYEQYF. The CDR3 region has the DNA TGTGCCAGCTCAATGTGGACGGGCTCCTACGAGCAGTACTTC.

The CDR3 loop reads CASTRAGGRTDTQYF. The CDR3 DNA is TGTGCCAGCACGCGCGCGGGAGGGAGGACAGATACGCAGTATTTT. The chain employs TRBV7-2 and TRBJ2-3; 9 bases line up with TRBD2. The CDR3 runs 15 residues. The J segment lost 3 bases and the V segment lost 7 bases, leaving 8 bases of the junction unmatched. Germline V gene sequence: CDR1 SGHTA, CDR2 FQGNSA.

J is TRBJ2-7 and V is TRBV7-2; D may match TRBD1 or TRBD2 (6 bases each). CDR3 length equals 16 residues. Germline CDR1 is SGHTA and CDR2 is FQGNSA. Deletions cut 6 bases from V and 0 bases from J, with 18 bases between. The CDR3 region is CASSLRGRESSYEQYF. In nucleotides, the CDR3 is TGTGCCAGCAGTCTTCGGGGGCGGGAAAGCTCCTACGAGCAGTACTTC.

The CDR3 is CASSPQGGRVFRPQHF. The CDR3 region has the DNA TGTGCCAGCTCACCACAAGGAGGAAGGGTTTTCCGGCCCCAGCATTTT. The chain employs TRBV18 and TRBJ1-5; D is unclear. Trimming removed 1 base from V and 9 bases from J, with 19 bases in between. The CDR3 is 16 residues long. The V gene's germline CDR1 is KGHSH and CDR2 LQKENI.

This chain links TRBV19 with TRBJ1-2; 7 bases match TRBD1. Trimming removed 4 bases from V and 4 bases from J; junction bases left unmatched: 6. Germline V gives CDR1 LNHDA, CDR2 SQIVND (reference sequence). The CDR3 runs to 14 residues. CDR3 coding DNA: TGTGCCAGTAGTACAGGGACAGTACGCTATGGCTACACCTTC. As protein: CASSTGTVRYGYTF. Combining the CDR3 with reference TRBV19 and TRBJ1-2 gives the whole variable domain DGGITQSPKYLFRKEGQNVTLSCEQNLNHDAMYWYRQDPGQGLRLIYYSQIVNDFQKGDIAEGYSVSREKKESFPLTVTSAQKNPTAFYLCASSTGTVRYGYTFGSGTRLTVV.

This chain joins TRBV24-1 and TRBJ2-6; TRBD1 is a possible D gene (5 bases). V was pared by 6 bases and J by 2 bases, with 10 bases between. The CDR3 totals 15 residues. CDR1 is KGHDR and CDR2 is SFDVKD in the germline V gene. The DNA for the CDR3 is TGTGCCACCAGTTTGAGCAGGGCTGGGGCCAACGTCCTGACTTTC. The encoded protein is CATSLSRAGANVLTF.

The chain uses TRBV28 and TRBJ1-5, with a possible D match to TRBD1 (5 bases). V lost 11 bases to trimming and J lost 0 bases, with 14 bases between them. This CDR3 is built from 14 residues. The germline CDR1 and CDR2 sequences are MDHEN and SYDVKM. CDR3 amino acids: CASGGISSNQPQHF. CDR3 coding DNA: TGTGCCTCCGGGGGGATTTCTAGCAATCAGCCCCAGCATTTT.

The gene calls are TRBV6-6 and TRBJ2-5; tentatively, D is TRBD1 (5 bases). Germline lookup yields CDR1 MNHNY and CDR2 SVGAGI (reference sequence). The CDR3 sequence is 14 residues long. V shed 6 bases and J shed 5 bases, with 16 bases lying between them. CDR3 DNA sequence: TGTGCCAGCAGCCGGAGTAGGGGAATGGAGACCCAGTACTTC. Translating gives CASSRSRGMETQYF.

The chain carries TRBV3-1 (or the pseudogene TRBV3-2) and TRBJ1-3; no clear D. The CDR3 totals 14 residues. Trimming took off 1 base at V and 0 bases at J, with 4 bases between the two ends. Per germline, CDR1 LGHDT and CDR2 YNNKEL (reference sequence). The CDR3 nucleotides read TGTGCCAGCAGCCAAGTGCTCTCTGGAAACACCATATATTTT. Its protein product is CASSQVLSGNTIYF.

This clone appeared once. The chain is built from TRBV29-1 and TRBJ2-5; the match to TRBD2 covers 9 bases. V lost 3 bases and J lost 2; bases outside the gene matches: 10. The CDR3 runs 16 residues. Germline CDR1 is SQVTM and CDR2 is ANQGSEA. The CDR3 here is CSVDSVAGARQETQYF. The CDR3 coding sequence is TGCAGCGTTGATTCCGTAGCGGGAGCGAGGCAAGAGACCCAGTACTTC.

The chain is built from TRBV15 and TRBJ1-2, with D possibly being TRBD1 (6 bases). The CDR3 consists of 14 residues. Deletions cut 0 bases from V and 4 bases from J, with 9 bases between. The germline V gene encodes CDR1 LNHNV and CDR2 YYDKDF (reference sequence). In DNA form, the CDR3 reads TGTGCCACCAGCAGAGATCCCAGGGGCTATGGCTACACCTTC. Residues: CATSRDPRGYGYTF. The variable domain in full, completed from reference TRBV15 and TRBJ1-2, reads DAMVIQNPRYQVTQFGKPVTLSCSQTLNHNVMYWYQQKSSQAPKLLFHYYDKDFNNEADTPDNFQSRRPNTSFCFLDIRSPGLGDTAMYLCATSRDPRGYGYTFGSGTRLTVV.

The chain is built from TRBV24-1 and TRBJ2-1, with TRBD2 matching 7 bases. In germline, CDR1 is KGHDR, CDR2 SFDVKD. This CDR3 has 16 residues. The J segment lost 11 bases and the V segment lost 1 base, leaving 13 bases of the junction unmatched. CDR3: CATSDLDFGGSHQQFF. The CDR3 nucleotides are TGTGCCACCAGTGATTTAGATTTTGGCGGGAGCCACCAGCAGTTCTTC.